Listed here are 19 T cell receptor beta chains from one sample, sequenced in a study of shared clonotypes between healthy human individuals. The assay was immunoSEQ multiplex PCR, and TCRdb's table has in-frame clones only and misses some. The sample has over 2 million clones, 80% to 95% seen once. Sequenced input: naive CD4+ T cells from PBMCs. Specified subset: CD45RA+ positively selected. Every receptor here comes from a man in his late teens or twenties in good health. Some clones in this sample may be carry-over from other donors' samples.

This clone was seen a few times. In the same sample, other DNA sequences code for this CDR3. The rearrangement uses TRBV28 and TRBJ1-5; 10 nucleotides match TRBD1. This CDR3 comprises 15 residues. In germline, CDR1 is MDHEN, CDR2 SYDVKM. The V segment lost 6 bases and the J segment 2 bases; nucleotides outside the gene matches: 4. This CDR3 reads CASSPGTGGNQPQHF. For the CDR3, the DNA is TGTGCCAGCAGCCCCGGGACAGGGGGCAATCAGCCCCAGCATTTT. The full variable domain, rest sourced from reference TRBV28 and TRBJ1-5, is DVKVTQSSRYLVKRTGEKVFLECVQDMDHENMFWYRQDPGLGLRLIYFSYDVKMKEKGDIPEGYSVSREKKERFSLILESASTNQTSMYLCASSPGTGGNQPQHFGDGTRLSIL.

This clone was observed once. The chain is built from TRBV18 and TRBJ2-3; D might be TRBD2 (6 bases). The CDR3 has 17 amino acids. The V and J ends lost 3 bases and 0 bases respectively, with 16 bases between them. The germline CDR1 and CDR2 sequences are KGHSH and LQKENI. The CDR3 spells CASSPYGLGGSTDTQYF. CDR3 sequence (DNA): TGTGCCAGCTCACCCTATGGGCTCGGGGGAAGCACAGATACGCAGTATTTT.

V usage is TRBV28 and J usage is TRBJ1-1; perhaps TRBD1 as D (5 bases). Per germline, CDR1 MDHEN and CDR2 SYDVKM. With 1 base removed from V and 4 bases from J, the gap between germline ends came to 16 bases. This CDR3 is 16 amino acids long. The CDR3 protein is CASSLSGGRGFTEAFF. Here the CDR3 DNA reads TGTGCCAGCAGTTTATCGGGGGGAAGAGGGTTCACTGAAGCTTTCTTT.

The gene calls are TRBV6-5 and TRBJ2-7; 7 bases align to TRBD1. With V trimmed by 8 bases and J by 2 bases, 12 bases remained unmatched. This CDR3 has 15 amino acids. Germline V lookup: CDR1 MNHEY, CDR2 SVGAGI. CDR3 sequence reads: CASVAVRGSPYEQYF. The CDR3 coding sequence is TGTGCCAGCGTGGCTGTCAGGGGGTCCCCCTACGAGCAGTACTTC.

The CDR3 DNA reads as TGTGCCAGCAGCCGGACAGGGAATCAGCCCCAGCATTTT. Protein sequence: CASSRTGNQPQHF. J is TRBJ1-5 and V is TRBV9; TRBD1 agrees at 8 bases. The CDR3 is 13 amino acids. Germline CDR1 is SGDLS and CDR2 is YYNGEE. V shed 4 bases and J 4 bases; nucleotides not matched to a gene: 1.

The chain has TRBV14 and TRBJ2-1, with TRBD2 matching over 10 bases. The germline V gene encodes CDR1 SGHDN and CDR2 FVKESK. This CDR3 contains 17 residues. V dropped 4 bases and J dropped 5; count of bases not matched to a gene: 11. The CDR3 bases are TGTGCCAGCAGCCTCTTCCTTCGGACTAGCGGAGACAATGAGCAGTTCTTC. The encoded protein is CASSLFLRTSGDNEQFF.

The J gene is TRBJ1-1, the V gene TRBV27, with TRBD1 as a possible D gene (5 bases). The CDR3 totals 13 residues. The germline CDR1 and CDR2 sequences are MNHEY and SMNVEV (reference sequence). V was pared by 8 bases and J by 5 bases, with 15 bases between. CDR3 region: CASAGESGTEAFF. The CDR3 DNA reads TGTGCCAGCGCGGGGGAGTCTGGGACTGAAGCTTTCTTT.

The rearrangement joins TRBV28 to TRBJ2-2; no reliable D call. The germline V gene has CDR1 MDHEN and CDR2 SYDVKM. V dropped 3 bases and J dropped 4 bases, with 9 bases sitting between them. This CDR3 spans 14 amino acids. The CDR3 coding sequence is TGTGCCAGCAGTTTCAGGCGAATCACCGGGGAGCTGTTTTTT. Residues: CASSFRRITGELFF.

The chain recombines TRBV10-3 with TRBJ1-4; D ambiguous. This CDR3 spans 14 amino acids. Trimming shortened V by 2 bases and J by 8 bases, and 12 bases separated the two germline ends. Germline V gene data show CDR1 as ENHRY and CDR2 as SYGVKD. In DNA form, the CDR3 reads TGTGCCATCAGTGAGGGCAGGACGAAAGAAAAACTGTTTTTT. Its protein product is CAISEGRTKEKLFF.

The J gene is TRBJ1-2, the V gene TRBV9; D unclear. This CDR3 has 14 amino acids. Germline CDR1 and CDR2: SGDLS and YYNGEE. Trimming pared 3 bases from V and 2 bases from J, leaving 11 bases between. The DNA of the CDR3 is TGTGCCAGCAGCGCCGGACCGAGAAACTATGGCTACACCTTC. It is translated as CASSAGPRNYGYTF.

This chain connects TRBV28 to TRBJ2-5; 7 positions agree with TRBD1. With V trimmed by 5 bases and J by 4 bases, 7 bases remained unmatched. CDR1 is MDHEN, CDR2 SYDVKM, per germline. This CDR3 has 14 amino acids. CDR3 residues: CASSVGRQGETQYF. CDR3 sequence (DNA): TGTGCCAGCAGTGTAGGAAGACAGGGAGAGACCCAGTACTTC.

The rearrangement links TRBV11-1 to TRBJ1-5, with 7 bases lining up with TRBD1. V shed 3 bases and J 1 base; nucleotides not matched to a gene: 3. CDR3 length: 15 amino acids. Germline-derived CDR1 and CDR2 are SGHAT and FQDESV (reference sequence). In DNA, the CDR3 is TGTGCCAGCAGCTTGTCACAGGGGAGCAATCAGCCCCAGCATTTT. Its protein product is CASSLSQGSNQPQHF.

CDR3 in DNA: TGTGCCAGCTCACCACGCGGGACAGTCTCTGGAAACACCATATATTTT. It is translated as CASSPRGTVSGNTIYF. V usage is TRBV18 and J usage is TRBJ1-3; 7 bases agree with TRBD1. Germline assignment: CDR1 KGHSH and CDR2 LQKENI. CDR3 length equals 16 residues. V dropped 1 base and J dropped 0; count of bases not matched to a gene: 3.

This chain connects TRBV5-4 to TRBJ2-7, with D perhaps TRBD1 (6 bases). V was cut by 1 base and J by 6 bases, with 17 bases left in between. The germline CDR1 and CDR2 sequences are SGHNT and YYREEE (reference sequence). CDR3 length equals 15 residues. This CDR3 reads CASSLKPGAVGEQYF. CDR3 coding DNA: TGTGCCAGCAGCTTGAAACCAGGGGCAGTTGGCGAGCAGTACTTC.

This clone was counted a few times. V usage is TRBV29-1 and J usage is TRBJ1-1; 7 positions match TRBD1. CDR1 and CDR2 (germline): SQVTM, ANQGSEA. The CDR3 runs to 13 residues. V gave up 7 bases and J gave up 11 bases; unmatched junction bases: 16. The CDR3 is CSADPTGWFGAFF. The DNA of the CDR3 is TGCAGCGCCGATCCGACAGGGTGGTTCGGGGCTTTCTTT.

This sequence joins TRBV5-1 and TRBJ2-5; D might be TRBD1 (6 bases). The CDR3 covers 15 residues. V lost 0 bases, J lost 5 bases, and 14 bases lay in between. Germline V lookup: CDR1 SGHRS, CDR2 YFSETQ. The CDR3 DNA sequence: TGCGCCAGCAGCTTGGTAGGACAGCGACAGGAGACCCAGTACTTC. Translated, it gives CASSLVGQRQETQYF.

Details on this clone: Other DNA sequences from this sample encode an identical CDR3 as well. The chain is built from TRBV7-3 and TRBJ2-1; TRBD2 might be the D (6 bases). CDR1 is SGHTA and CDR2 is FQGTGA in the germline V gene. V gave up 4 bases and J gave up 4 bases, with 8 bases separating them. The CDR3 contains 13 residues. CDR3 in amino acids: CASSSGVYNEQFF. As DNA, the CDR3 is TGTGCCAGCAGCTCGGGAGTTTACAATGAGCAGTTCTTC.

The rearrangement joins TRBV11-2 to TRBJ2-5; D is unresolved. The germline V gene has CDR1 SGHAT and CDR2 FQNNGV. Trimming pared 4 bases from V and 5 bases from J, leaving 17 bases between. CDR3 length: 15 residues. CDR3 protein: CASSSPSGLVETQYF. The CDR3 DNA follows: TGTGCCAGCAGCTCGCCCTCGGGTCTCGTTGAGACCCAGTACTTC.

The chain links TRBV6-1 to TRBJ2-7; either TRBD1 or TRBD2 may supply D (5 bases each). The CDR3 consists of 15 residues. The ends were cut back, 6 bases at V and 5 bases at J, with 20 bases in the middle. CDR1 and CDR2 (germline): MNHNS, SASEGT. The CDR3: CASSLMGPAGHEQYF. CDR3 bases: TGTGCCAGCAGCCTCATGGGACCGGCGGGCCACGAGCAGTACTTC.